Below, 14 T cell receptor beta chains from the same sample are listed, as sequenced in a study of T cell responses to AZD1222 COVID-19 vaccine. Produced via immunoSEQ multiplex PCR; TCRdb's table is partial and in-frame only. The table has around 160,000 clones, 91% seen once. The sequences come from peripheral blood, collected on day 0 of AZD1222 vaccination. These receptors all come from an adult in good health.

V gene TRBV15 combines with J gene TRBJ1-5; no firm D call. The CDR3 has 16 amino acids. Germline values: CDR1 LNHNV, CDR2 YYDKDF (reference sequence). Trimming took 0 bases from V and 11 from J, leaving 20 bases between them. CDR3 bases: TGTGCCACCAGCAGAGATATTACGCGGGTCACGGAGTCCCAGCATTTT. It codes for CATSRDITRVTESQHF.

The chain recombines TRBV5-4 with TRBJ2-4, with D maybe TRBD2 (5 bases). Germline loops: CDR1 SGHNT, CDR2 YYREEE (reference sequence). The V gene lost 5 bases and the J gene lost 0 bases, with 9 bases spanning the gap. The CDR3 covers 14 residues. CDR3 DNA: TGTGCCAGCAGTGTGGGGAGAGCCAAAAACATTCAGTACTTC. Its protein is CASSVGRAKNIQYF.

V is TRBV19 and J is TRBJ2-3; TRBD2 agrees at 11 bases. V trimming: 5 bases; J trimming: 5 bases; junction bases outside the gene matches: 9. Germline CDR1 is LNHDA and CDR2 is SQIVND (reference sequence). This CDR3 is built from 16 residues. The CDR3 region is CASSPGTSGFLDTQYF. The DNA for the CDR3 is TGTGCCAGTAGTCCTGGGACTAGCGGTTTTTTAGATACGCAGTATTTT. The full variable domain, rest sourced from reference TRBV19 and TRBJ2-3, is DGGITQSPKYLFRKEGQNVTLSCEQNLNHDAMYWYRQDPGQGLRLIYYSQIVNDFQKGDIAEGYSVSREKKESFPLTVTSAQKNPTAFYLCASSPGTSGFLDTQYFGPGTRLTVL.

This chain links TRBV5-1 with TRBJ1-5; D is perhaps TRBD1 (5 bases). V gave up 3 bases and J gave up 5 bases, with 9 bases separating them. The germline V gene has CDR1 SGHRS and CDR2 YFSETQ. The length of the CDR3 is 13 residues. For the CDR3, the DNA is TGCGCCAGCAGCTGGGGACGGGATCAGCCCCAGCATTTT. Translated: CASSWGRDQPQHF.

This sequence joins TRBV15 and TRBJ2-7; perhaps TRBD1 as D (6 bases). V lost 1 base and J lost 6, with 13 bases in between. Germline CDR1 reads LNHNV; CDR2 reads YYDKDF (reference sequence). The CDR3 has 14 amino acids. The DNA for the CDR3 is TGTGCCACCAGCAGAGCAGGGGCTACGGCCGAGCAGTACTTC. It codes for CATSRAGATAEQYF.

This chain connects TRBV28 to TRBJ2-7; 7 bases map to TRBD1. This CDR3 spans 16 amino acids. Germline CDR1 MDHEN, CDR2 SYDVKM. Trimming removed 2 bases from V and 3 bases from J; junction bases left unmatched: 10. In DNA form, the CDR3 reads TGTGCCAGCAGTTTACGATCGGGACAGAAGGACTACGAGCAGTACTTC. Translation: CASSLRSGQKDYEQYF.

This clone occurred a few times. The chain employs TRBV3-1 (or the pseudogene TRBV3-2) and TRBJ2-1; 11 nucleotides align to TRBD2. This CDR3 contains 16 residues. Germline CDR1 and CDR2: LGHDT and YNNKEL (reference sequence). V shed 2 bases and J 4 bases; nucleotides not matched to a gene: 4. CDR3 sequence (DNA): TGTGCCAGCAGCCAACGTTCTAGCGGGGGGTACAATGAGCAGTTCTTC. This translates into CASSQRSSGGYNEQFF.

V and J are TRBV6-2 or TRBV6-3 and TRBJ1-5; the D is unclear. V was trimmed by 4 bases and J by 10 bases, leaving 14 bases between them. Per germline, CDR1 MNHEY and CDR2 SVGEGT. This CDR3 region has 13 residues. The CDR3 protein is CASSSSPGGPQHF. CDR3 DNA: TGTGCCAGCAGTTCCAGCCCTGGAGGACCCCAGCATTTT.

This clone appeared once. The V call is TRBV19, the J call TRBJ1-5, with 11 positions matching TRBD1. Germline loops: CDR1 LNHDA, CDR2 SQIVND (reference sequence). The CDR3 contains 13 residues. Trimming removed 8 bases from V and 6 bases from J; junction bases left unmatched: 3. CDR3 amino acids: CASAGTGGQPQHF. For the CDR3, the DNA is TGTGCCAGTGCCGGGACAGGGGGTCAGCCCCAGCATTTT.

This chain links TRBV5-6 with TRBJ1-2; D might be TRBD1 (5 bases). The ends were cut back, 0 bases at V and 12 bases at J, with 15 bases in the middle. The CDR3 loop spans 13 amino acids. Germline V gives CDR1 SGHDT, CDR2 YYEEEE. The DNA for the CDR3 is TGTGCCAGCAGCTTGGATGCAGGGCGTGGACACACCTTC. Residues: CASSLDAGRGHTF.

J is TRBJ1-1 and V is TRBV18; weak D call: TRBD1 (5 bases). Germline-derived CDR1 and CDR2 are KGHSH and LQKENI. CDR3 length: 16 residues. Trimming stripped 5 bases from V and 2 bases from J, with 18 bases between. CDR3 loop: CASSAGPAYINTEAFF. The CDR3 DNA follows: TGTGCCAGCTCAGCGGGACCCGCATATATAAACACTGAAGCTTTCTTT.

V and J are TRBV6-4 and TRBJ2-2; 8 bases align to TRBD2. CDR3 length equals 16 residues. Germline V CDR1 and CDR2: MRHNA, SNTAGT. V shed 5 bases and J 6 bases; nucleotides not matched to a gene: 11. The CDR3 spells CASSPFLAGSSGELFF. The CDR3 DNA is TGTGCCAGCAGTCCGTTTTTAGCGGGAAGTTCCGGGGAGCTGTTTTTT.

CDR3 in DNA: TGCAGCGCCGGGACTGTAACTCGCAATGAGCAGTTCTTC. Translating gives CSAGTVTRNEQFF. This rearrangement joins TRBV29-1 to TRBJ2-1; TRBD2 is a possible D gene (6 bases). Germline V CDR1 and CDR2: SQVTM, ANQGSEA. The CDR3 loop spans 13 amino acids. V was trimmed by 7 bases and J by 6 bases, leaving 16 bases between them.

The CDR3 sequence is CASRGTGVHEPQHF. In DNA, the CDR3 is TGTGCCAGCAGGGGGACAGGGGTTCATGAGCCCCAGCATTTT. The chain is built from TRBV11-2 and TRBJ1-5; 10 nucleotides match TRBD1. The CDR3 spans 14 residues. V lost 6 bases to trimming and J lost 8 bases; unmatched junction nucleotides: 7. Germline V gene sequence: CDR1 SGHAT, CDR2 FQNNGV.